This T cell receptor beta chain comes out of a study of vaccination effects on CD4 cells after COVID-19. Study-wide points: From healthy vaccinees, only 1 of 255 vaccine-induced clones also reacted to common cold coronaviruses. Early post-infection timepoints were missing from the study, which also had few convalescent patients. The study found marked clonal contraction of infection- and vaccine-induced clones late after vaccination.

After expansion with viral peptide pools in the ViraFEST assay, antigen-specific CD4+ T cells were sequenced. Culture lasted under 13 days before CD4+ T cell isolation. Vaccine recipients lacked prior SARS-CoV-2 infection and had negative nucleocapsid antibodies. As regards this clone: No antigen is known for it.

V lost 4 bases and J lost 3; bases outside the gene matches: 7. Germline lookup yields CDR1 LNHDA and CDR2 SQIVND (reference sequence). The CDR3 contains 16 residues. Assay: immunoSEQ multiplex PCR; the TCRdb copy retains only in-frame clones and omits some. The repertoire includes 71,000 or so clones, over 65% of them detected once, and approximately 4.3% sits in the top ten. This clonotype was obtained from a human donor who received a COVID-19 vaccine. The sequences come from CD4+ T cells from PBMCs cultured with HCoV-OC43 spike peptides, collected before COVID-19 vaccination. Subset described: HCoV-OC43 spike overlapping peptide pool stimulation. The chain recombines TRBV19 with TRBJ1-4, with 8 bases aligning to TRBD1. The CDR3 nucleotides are TGTGCCAGTAGTACCGGACAGGGAAGGCCTAATGAAAAACTGTTTTTT. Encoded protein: CASSTGQGRPNEKLFF.